This passage covers 10 T cell receptor beta chains from one sample sequenced in a study of molecular identifiers for immune sequencing clone quantification (dated by TCRdb to the late 2010s). Receptors were amplified or captured by PCR. Sequenced on a NextSeq 500. TCRdb applied fastp at Q25 and MiXCR to the public reads, then kept only in-frame beta chains. All rows with the same CDR3 protein become a single entry with the most common DNA and genes. Across this sample there are under 800,000 distinct CDR3 sequences, with over 25% seen only once. The ten largest account for about 0.8% of the sample. Specimen: naive CD8+ T cells from blood, with Jurkat cell RNA spiked in. The cell subset or site label for this specimen denotes: FACS-sorted CD8+CD4-CCR7+CD45RA+ naive T cells. These receptors came from a human donor in good health. Some libraries in this study had Jurkat cell RNA spiked in.

This rearrangement joins TRBV7-2 to TRBJ1-5; D is unclear. V was clipped by 2 bases and J by 0 bases, with 8 bases between them. The CDR3 runs to 15 residues. Germline V gene lookup returns CDR1 SGHTA and CDR2 FQGNSA. CDR3 sequence reads: CASSLRPYSNQPQHF. DNA of the CDR3: TGTGCCAGCAGCTTACGGCCGTATAGCAATCAGCCCCAGCATTTT.

Regarding this clonotype: A read error may explain this, as a much larger clone is one base away. Since the CDR3 does not end with the conserved phenylalanine or tryptophan, this likely comes from a read error. The chain uses TRBV29-1 and TRBJ2-4; possibly TRBD1 for D (6 bases). V lost 7 bases to trimming and J lost 9 bases, with 13 bases between them. The CDR3 consists of 11 residues. CDR1 and CDR2 (germline): SQVTM, ANQGSEA. CDR3 bases: TGCAGCGCCCCCTTAGGGGGCATTCAGTACTCC. Residues: CSAPLGGIQYS.

This clonotype was seen at least ten times. V gene TRBV15 combines with J gene TRBJ2-3; 9 bases agree with TRBD2. With 2 bases clipped from V and 6 bases from J, the junction kept 12 bases outside the gene matches. CDR1 LNHNV and CDR2 YYDKDF come from the germline V gene (reference sequence). CDR3 size: 17 residues. The CDR3 reads CATSRTAGTSFTDTQYF. In DNA form, the CDR3 reads TGTGCCACCAGCAGAACGGCCGGGACTAGCTTTACGGATACGCAGTATTTT.

As for this clonotype: One junction end does not reproduce the germline sequence, and a read error may be involved. The V call is TRBV7-3, the J call TRBJ2-3, with unresolved D. In germline, CDR1 is SGHTA, CDR2 FQGTGA. This CDR3 is built from 12 residues. This CDR3 is CASSLGSDAQYF. The CDR3 nucleotides are TGTGCCAGCAGCTTGGGTTCAGATGCGCAGTATTTT.

This clonotype appeared a few times. The gene calls are TRBV6-1 and TRBJ1-5; D is unclear. The length of the CDR3 is 18 residues. Germline V gene data show CDR1 as MNHNS and CDR2 as SASEGT. The V and J ends lost 1 base and 0 bases respectively, with 16 bases between them. CDR3 DNA: TGTGCCAGCAGTGAAGAGGAAGCTCTGGGGTATAGCAATCAGCCCCAGCATTTT. It specifies CASSEEEALGYSNQPQHF.

This clonotype has more than one count but fewer than ten. The V and J genes are TRBV4-1 and TRBJ1-6; 7 bases match TRBD1. CDR1 and CDR2 from the germline V gene are MGHRA and YSYEKL. CDR3 length: 19 amino acids. J lost 8 bases, V lost 2 bases, and 18 bases had no gene match. CDR3: CASSQRSLGLRDRYSPLHF. CDR3 in DNA: TGCGCCAGCAGCCAACGTAGTCTCGGGCTCCGGGACAGATATTCACCCCTCCACTTT.

The chain carries TRBV7-6 and TRBJ2-1; possible D gene TRBD2, 6 bases. V was cut by 5 bases and J by 0 bases, with 14 bases left in between. This CDR3 has 16 amino acids. Germline CDR1 SGHVS, CDR2 FNYEAQ. The chain's CDR3 is CASSPRDFSSYNEQFF. DNA for the CDR3: TGTGCCAGCAGCCCCCGGGACTTCAGCTCCTACAATGAGCAGTTCTTC.

This chain uses TRBV28 with TRBJ1-1, with a possible D match to TRBD1 (5 bases). The CDR3 is made up of 13 amino acids. V lost 2 bases, J lost 3 bases, and 7 bases lay in between. Germline CDR1 MDHEN, CDR2 SYDVKM. CDR3 in DNA: TGTGCCAGCAGTTTAATGGGGGACACTGAAGCTTTCTTT. This sequence encodes CASSLMGDTEAFF.

Details on this clonotype: A much larger clone differs from this one at a single base, so this may be a read error. No conserved phenylalanine or tryptophan ends this CDR3, so it is likely a read error. The rearrangement uses TRBV4-2 and TRBJ1-4; TRBD1 matches 7 bases. CDR3 length: 12 amino acids. Germline V gene lookup returns CDR1 LGHNA and CDR2 YNFKEQ. V was pared by 4 bases and J by 12 bases, with 5 bases of the junction left unmatched. The CDR3 reads CASSLSGTELFI. The DNA for the CDR3 is TGTGCCAGCAGCCTGTCCGGGACAGAACTGTTTATT.

Points on this clonotype: The final CDR3 position lacks the conserved phenylalanine or tryptophan, pointing to a likely read error. The rearrangement uses TRBV6-2 or TRBV6-3 and TRBJ1-5; 11 nucleotides agree with TRBD1. Germline V gene sequence: CDR1 MNHEY, CDR2 SVGEGT. The CDR3 runs to 15 residues. CDR3 residues: CASSFGQGANQPQHS. DNA for the CDR3: TGTGCCAGCAGCTTCGGACAGGGGGCGAATCAGCCACAGCATTCT.